This T cell receptor beta chain was captured by sequencing in a study of T cells in Graves' hyperthyroidism and ophthalmopathy. Findings and limits, study-wide: The majority of expanded thyroid clonotypes above 0.001 also appeared in blood. Stable hyperthyroidism was separated from ophthalmopathy by a model based on 13 V-J features.

Amplified regions were TCR beta CDR3 sequences from RNA transcripts. HTBI primers drove first-round RT-PCR of the TCR CDR3. A single record per CDR3 protein comes from TCRdb applying MiXCR to the multiplex PCR reads. The table has approximately 330,000 distinct CDR3 sequences, roughly 15% seen once; the top ten hold 30% to 40%. Note on this clonotype: As yet, its antigen is unknown.

Diagnoses used clinical symptoms, serum thyroxine and TRAb, thyroid ultrasound and orbital computed tomography. Sequencing was done on a sample of blood. The origin of this receptor is a woman aged 40 to 50 with Graves' ophthalmopathy.

The CDR3 coding sequence is TGTGCCAGCAGTGATCAGGGGGACGGCACAGATACGCAGTATTTT. Translating gives CASSDQGDGTDTQYF. The chain has TRBV2 and TRBJ2-3; 7 bases map to TRBD1. Germline-derived CDR1 and CDR2 are SNHLY and FYNNEI. The CDR3 consists of 15 residues. Trimming took 3 bases from V and 1 from J; bases not matched to a gene: 4.